Listed below are T cell receptor beta chains from one sample, sequenced in a study of type 1 and type 2 diabetes patients. TCRdb passed the multiplex PCR reads through MiXCR, listing each CDR3 protein once. The sample has under 300,000 distinct CDR3 sequences; roughly 48% are singletons. The specimen was peripheral blood mononuclear cells (PBMCs). Every receptor here comes from a man aged 18 to 30 with type 2 diabetes. The CDR3 runs from the conserved cysteine through the conserved F or W. D genes are given only for firm matches. Size is omitted from some rows. Given values are once, few, many or a class for expanded clones.

V gene,clone size,D gene,J gene,CDR3 DNA,CDR3 protein
TRBV4-1,NA,NA,TRBJ2-7,TGCGCCAGCAGCCAAGGTTCTAGCGTGCACAATGAGCAGTACTTC,CASSQGSSVHNEQYF
TRBV29-1,NA,TRBD2,TRBJ2-1,TGCAGCGTCGGGACTAGCGGCAATGAGCAGTTCTTC,CSVGTSGNEQFF
TRBV4-2,few,NA,TRBJ2-3,TGTGCCAGCAGCCAAGGGCGAGGCACAGATACGCAGTATTTT,CASSQGRGTDTQYF
TRBV27,NA,TRBD1,TRBJ2-1,TGTGCCAGCAGTAAAACAGGGGTTTACAATGAGCAGTTCTTC,CASSKTGVYNEQFF
TRBV7-6,NA,NA,TRBJ2-3,TGTGCCAGCAGCTTAAGTTTGGGGACCGGCGGTTTGGATACGCAGTATTTT,CASSLSLGTGGLDTQYF
TRBV19,NA,NA,TRBJ1-5,TGTGCCAGTAGCTCATGGACCGAACTCGGTCAGCCCCAGCATTTT,CASSSWTELGQPQHF
TRBV19,NA,TRBD1,TRBJ2-7,TGTGCCAGTAGCGACAGGGGGAAAGGCGAGCAGTACTTC,CASSDRGKGEQYF
TRBV2,few,NA,TRBJ1-6,TGTGCCAGCAGTGAAAGGCCAGATAATAATTCACCCCTCCACTTT,CASSERPDNNSPLHF
TRBV11-2,few,NA,TRBJ2-1,TGTGCCAGCAGCCCAATGAGTGTCAGAGACAATGAGCAGTTCTTC,CASSPMSVRDNEQFF
TRBV27,NA,NA,TRBJ1-1,TGTGCCAGCCGACAGACAGGTTGGTACACTGAAGCTTTCTTT,CASRQTGWYTEAFF
TRBV7-2,NA,NA,TRBJ2-7,TGTGCCGGCAGCTTGCAGAAAACCTACGAGCAGTACTTC,CAGSLQKTYEQYF
TRBV15,many,NA,TRBJ1-4,TGTGCCACCAGCGTGGGACACGAGAGCGAAAAACTGTTTTTT,CATSVGHESEKLFF
TRBV7-8,NA,TRBD2,TRBJ2-1,TGTGCCAGCAGGGGAGCGGGGGGGACTAATGTGCAGTTCTTC,CASRGAGGTNVQFF
TRBV25-1,NA,NA,TRBJ1-5,TGTGCCAGCAGTTTAAACAGGAATAAGCCCCAGCATTTT,CASSLNRNKPQHF
TRBV4-3,once,TRBD1,TRBJ1-3,TGCGCCAGCAGAGGGACAGGGAAAGGTGACACCATATATTTT,CASRGTGKGDTIYF
TRBV7-8,few,NA,TRBJ2-5,TGTGCCAGCAGGGAACAAGAGACCCAGTACTTC,CASREQETQYF
TRBV29-1,few,NA,TRBJ1-1,TGCAGCGTGACAGGATTGGACACTGAAGCTTTCTTT,CSVTGLDTEAFF
TRBV5-1,few,TRBD1,TRBJ1-1,TGCGCCAGCACCCTGGACAGGGTGAACACTGAAGCTTTCTTT,CASTLDRVNTEAFF
TRBV30,few,TRBD1,TRBJ1-2,TGTGCCTGGGGGGTTTCCGGGACAGGGTTTGGCTACACCTTC,CAWGVSGTGFGYTF
TRBV6-5,NA,NA,TRBJ2-3,TGTGCCAGCAGTTACGGCCCCGAGTACACAGATACGCAGTATTTT,CASSYGPEYTDTQYF
TRBV6-6,NA,TRBD1,TRBJ2-1,TGCGCCAGCAGTAGTCCCCAGGGGACAGACAATGAGCAGTTCTTC,CASSSPQGTDNEQFF
TRBV6-5,once,NA,TRBJ2-7,TGTGCCAGCAGCCCCACAGCAGATTACGAGCAGTACTTC,CASSPTADYEQYF
TRBV19,NA,TRBD1,TRBJ2-7,TGTGCCAGTAGTATAGCGGGACAGGCCTACGAGCAGTACTTC,CASSIAGQAYEQYF